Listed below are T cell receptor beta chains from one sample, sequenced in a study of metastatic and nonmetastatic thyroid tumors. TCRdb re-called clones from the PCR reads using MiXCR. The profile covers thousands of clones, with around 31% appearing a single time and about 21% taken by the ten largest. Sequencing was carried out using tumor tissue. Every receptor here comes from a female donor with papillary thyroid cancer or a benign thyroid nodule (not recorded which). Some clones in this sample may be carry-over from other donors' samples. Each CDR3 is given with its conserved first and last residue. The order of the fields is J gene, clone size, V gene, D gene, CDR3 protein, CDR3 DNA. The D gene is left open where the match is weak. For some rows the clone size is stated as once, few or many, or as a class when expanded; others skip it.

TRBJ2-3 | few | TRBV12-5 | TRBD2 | CASGLAAGGMYF | TGTGCTAGTGGTTTGGCCGCGGGAGGTATGTATTTT
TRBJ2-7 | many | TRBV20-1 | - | CSASGPYEQYF | TGCAGTGCTAGCGGGCCCTACGAGCAGTACTTC
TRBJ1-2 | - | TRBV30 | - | CAWNPGQGRAIF | TGTGCCTGGAACCCTGGGCAGGGAAGGGCAATCTTC
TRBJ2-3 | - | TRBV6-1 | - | CASSETCLLGDTQYF | TGTGCCAGCAGTGAAACGTGTCTATTGGGAGATACGCAGTATTTT
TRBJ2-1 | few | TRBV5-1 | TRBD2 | CASSSGTHSGRRRNEQFF | TGCGCCAGCAGCTCTGGTACCCATAGCGGGAGAAGGAGGAATGAGCAGTTCTTC
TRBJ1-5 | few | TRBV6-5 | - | CASSLGSDQPQHF | TGTGCCAGCAGTTTGGGGTCGGATCAGCCCCAGCATTTT
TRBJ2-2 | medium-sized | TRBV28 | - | CASRQEAGELFF | TGTGCCAGCAGACAGGAGGCCGGGGAGCTGTTTTTT
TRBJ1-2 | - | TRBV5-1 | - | CASSYRARWERDYGYTF | TGCGCCAGCAGCTACCGGGCAAGATGGGAAAGGGACTATGGCTACACCTTC
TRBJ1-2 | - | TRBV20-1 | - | CSASRQWRNYGYTF | TGCAGTGCTAGCAGACAGTGGAGGAACTATGGCTACACCTTC
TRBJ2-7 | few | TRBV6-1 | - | CASRGATPGEGAYEQYF | TGTGCCAGCAGAGGAGCCACCCCGGGTGAGGGTGCCTACGAGCAGTACTTC
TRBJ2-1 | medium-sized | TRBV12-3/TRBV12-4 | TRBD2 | CASRPGLVGGMVLFF | TGTGCCAGCAGGCCGGGACTAGTCGGAGGTATGGTGTTGTTCTTC
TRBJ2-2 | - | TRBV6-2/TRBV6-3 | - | CASSYVEGAGELFF | TGTGCCAGCAGTTACGTCGAGGGGGCCGGGGAGCTGTTTTTT
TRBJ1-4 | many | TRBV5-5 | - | CASCRTVHNEKLFF | TGTGCCAGCTGCCGTACGGTACATAATGAAAAACTGTTTTTT
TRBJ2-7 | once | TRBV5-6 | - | CASSLFYLSYEQYF | TGTGCCAGCAGCTTATTCTACCTCTCCTACGAGCAGTACTTC
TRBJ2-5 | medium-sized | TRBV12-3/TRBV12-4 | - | CASSGGRTRQETQYF | TGTGCCAGCAGTGGGGGGCGGACTAGGCAAGAGACCCAGTACTTC
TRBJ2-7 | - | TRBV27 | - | CASRPYETSYEQYF | TGTGCCAGCAGACCCTATGAGACCTCCTACGAGCAGTACTTC
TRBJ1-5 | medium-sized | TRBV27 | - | CASSLIRQGRGGSGSNQPQHF | TGTGCCAGCAGTTTAATTCGACAAGGCAGGGGCGGTAGTGGTAGCAATCAGCCCCAGCATTTT
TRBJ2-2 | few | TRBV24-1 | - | CATSETGTDTGELFF | TGTGCCACCAGTGAAACCGGGACCGACACCGGGGAGCTGTTTTTT
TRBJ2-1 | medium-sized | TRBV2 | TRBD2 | CASSEPTSGSPNEQFF | TGTGCCAGCAGTGAACCGACTAGCGGGAGCCCCAATGAGCAGTTCTTC
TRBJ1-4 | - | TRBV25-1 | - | CASSEATTGQEKLFF | TGTGCCAGCAGTGAGGCGACGACGGGACAAGAAAAACTGTTTTTT
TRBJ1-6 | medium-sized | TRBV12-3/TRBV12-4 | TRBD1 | CASSSTGTGENSPLHF | TGTGCCAGCAGTTCCACTGGGACAGGAGAAAATTCACCCCTCCACTTT
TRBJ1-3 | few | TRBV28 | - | CASSWDGTSGNTIYF | TGTGCCAGCAGCTGGGACGGAACCTCTGGAAACACCATATATTTT
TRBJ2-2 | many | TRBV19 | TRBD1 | CASSTDRGGTGELFF | TGTGCCAGTAGTACGGACAGGGGTGGGACCGGGGAGCTGTTTTTT
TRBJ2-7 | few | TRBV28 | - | CASNEGKGTYEQYF | TGTGCCAGCAACGAGGGTAAGGGAACCTACGAGCAGTACTTC
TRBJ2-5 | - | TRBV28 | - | CASSFPPETIGKKETQYF | TGTGCCAGCAGTTTTCCCCCGGAGACTATCGGGAAGAAGGAGACCCAGTACTTC
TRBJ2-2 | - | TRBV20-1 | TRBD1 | CSARDLGSGTGETGELFF | TGCAGTGCTAGAGATCTGGGCTCCGGGACAGGGGAGACCGGGGAGCTGTTTTTT
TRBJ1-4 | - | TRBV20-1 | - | CSARILGANEKLFF | TGCAGTGCTAGAATCCTGGGAGCTAATGAAAAACTGTTTTTT
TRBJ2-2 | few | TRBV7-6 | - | CASSLARTSTTGDLFF | TGTGCCAGCAGCTTAGCGAGGACTTCAACAACCGGGGATCTGTTTTTT
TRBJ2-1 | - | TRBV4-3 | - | CASRKGRDLSYNEQFF | TGCGCCAGCAGAAAAGGCAGGGACCTCTCCTACAATGAGCAGTTCTTC
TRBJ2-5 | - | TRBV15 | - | CATSRDQRETQYF | TGTGCCACCAGCAGAGATCAACGAGAGACCCAGTACTTC
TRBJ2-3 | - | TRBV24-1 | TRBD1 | CATNDLGQGLSDTQYF | TGTGCCACCAATGATTTGGGACAGGGATTATCAGATACGCAGTATTTT
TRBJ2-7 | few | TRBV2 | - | CASSVSGRYYEQYF | TGTGCCAGCAGTGTATCGGGACGGTACTACGAGCAGTACTTC
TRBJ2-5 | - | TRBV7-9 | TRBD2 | CASSLEGGRYQETQYF | TGTGCCAGCAGCTTAGAGGGCGGGAGGTACCAAGAGACCCAGTACTTC
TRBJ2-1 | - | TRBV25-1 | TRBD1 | CASRGQGIRRVPEFYNEQFF | TGTGCCAGCAGGGGACAGGGAATTCGTCGGGTACCGGAGTTTTACAATGAGCAGTTCTTC
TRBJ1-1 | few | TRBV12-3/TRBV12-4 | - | CASSLRDTPNTEAFF | TGTGCCAGCAGTCTCCGGGACACCCCGAACACTGAAGCTTTCTTT
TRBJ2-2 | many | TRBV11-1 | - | CASSLEAWGPTGELFF | TGTGCCAGCAGCTTAGAGGCGTGGGGTCCCACCGGGGAGCTGTTTTTT
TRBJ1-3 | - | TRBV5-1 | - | CASSLDGLRNTIYF | TGCGCCAGCAGCTTGGACGGGTTGAGAAACACCATATATTTT
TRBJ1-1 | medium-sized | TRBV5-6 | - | CASSPGWVTEAFF | TGTGCCAGCAGCCCGGGTTGGGTCACTGAAGCTTTCTTT
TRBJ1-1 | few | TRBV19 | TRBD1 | CASSFPGQGSTEAFF | TGTGCCAGTAGTTTTCCGGGACAGGGGTCAACTGAAGCTTTCTTT
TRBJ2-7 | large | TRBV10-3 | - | CATRGVEQYF | TGTGCCACACGGGGCGTCGAGCAGTACTTC
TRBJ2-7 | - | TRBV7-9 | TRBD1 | CASSTGDRAHEKYF | TGTGCCAGCAGCACCGGAGACAGGGCCCACGAGAAGTACTTC
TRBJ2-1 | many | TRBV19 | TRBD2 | CASRRETHNEQFF | TGTGCCAGTAGGCGGGAGACGCACAATGAGCAGTTCTTC
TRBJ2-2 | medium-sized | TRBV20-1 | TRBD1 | CSATTGLDTGELFF | TGCAGTGCTACGACAGGGTTGGACACCGGGGAGCTGTTTTTT
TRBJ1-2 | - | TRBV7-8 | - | CASSASVIGHGYTF | TGTGCCAGCAGCGCCAGTGTGATAGGGCATGGCTACACCTTC
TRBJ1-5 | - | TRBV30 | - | CAWSMGEGDQPQHF | TGTGCCTGGAGTATGGGGGAGGGGGATCAGCCCCAGCATTTT
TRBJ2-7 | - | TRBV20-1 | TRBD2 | CSARGVSYEQYF | TGCAGCGCACGGGGGGTCTCCTACGAGCAGTACTTC
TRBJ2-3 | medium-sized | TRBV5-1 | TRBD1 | CASSTAQGVNTDTQYF | TGCGCCAGCAGCACAGCCCAGGGGGTAAATACAGATACGCAGTATTTT
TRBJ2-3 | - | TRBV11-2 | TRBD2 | CASSAQLAGGPTDTQYF | TGTGCCAGCAGCGCGCAACTAGCGGGGGGCCCTACAGATACGCAGTATTTT
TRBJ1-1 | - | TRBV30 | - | CAWSVLTVEAFF | TGTGCCTGGAGTGTACTGACAGTAGAAGCTTTCTTT
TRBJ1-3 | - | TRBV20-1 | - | CSAPDMVSSGNTIYF | TGCAGTGCTCCCGATATGGTGAGCTCTGGAAACACCATATATTTT
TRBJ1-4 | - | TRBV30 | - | CAWSVRRGREKLFF | TGTGCCTGGAGTGTACGGAGGGGTAGGGAAAAACTGTTTTTT
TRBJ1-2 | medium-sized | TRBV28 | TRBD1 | CASRRAAGGNYGYTF | TGTGCCAGCAGGAGGGCGGCAGGGGGTAACTATGGCTACACCTTC
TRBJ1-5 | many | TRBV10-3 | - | CATRGDERNQPQHF | TGTGCCACCCGAGGGGACGAGAGGAATCAGCCCCAGCATTTT
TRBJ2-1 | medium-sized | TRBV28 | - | CASSFVGTKFWGEQFF | TGTGCCAGCAGTTTTGTGGGGACGAAGTTCTGGGGTGAGCAGTTCTTC